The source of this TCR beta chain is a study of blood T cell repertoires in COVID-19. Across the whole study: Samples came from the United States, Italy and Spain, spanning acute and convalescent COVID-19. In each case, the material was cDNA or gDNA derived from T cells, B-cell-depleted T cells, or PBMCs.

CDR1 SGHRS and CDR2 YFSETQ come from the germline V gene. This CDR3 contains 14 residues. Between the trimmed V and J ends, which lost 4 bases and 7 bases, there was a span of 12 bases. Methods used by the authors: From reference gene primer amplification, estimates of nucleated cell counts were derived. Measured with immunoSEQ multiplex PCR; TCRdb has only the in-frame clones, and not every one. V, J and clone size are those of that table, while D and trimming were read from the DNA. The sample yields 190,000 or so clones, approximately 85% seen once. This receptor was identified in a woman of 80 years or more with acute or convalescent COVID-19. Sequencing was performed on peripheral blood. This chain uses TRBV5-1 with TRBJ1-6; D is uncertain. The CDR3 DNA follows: TGCGCCAGCAGCCGCCGCGGGATCAATTCACCCCTCCACTTT. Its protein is CASSRRGINSPLHF. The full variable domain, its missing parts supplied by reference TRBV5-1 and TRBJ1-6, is KAGVTQTPRYLIKTRGQQVTLSCSPISGHRSVSWYQQTPGQGLQFLFEYFSETQRNKGNFPGRFSGRQFSNSRSEMNVSTLELGDSALYLCASSRRGINSPLHFGNGTRLTVT.